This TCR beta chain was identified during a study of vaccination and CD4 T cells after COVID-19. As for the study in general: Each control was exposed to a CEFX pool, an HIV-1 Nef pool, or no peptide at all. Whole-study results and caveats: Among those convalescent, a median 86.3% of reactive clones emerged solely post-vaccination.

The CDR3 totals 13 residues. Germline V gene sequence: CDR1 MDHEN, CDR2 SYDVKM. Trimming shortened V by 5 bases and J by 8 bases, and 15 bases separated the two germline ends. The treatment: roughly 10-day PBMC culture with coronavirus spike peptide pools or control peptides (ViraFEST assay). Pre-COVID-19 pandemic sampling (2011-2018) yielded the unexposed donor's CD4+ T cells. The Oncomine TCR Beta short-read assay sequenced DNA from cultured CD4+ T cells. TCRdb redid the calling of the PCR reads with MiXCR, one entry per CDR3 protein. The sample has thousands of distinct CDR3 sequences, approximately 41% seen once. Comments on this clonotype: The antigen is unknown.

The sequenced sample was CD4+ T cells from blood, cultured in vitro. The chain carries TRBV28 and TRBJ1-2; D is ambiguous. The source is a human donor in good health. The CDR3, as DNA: TGTGCCAGCAGTAACTTTCCGCCTCTCGGCTACACCTTC. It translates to CASSNFPPLGYTF.